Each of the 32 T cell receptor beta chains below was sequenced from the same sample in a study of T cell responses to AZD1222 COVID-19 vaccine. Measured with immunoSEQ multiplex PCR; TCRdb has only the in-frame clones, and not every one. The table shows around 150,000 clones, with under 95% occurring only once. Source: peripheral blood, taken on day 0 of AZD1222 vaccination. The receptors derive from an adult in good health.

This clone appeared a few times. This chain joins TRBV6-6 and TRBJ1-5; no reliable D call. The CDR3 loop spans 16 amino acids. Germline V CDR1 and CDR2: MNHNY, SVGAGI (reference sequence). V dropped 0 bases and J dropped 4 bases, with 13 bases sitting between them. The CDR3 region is CASSYSIPRENQPQHF. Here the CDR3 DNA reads TGTGCCAGCAGTTACTCGATTCCCCGGGAAAATCAGCCCCAGCATTTT.

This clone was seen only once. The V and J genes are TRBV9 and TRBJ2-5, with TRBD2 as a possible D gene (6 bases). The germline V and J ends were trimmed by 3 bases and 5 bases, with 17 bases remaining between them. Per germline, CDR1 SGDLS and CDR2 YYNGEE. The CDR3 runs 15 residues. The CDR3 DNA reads TGTGCCAGCAGCGGCGGGACGCCGACGCGGGAGACCCAGTACTTC. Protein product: CASSGGTPTRETQYF.

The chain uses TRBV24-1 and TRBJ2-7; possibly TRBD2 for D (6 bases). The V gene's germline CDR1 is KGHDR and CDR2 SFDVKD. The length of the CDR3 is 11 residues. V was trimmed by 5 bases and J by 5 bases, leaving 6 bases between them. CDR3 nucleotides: TGTGCCACCAGTGGCGGGAACGAGCAGTACTTC. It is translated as CATSGGNEQYF.

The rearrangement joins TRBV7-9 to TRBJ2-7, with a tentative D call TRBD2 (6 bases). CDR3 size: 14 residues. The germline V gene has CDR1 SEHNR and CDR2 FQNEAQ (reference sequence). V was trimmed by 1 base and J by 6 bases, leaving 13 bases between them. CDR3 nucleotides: TGTGCCAGCAGCTTAGAAGGAGGGCTAGGCGAGCAGTACTTC. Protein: CASSLEGGLGEQYF.

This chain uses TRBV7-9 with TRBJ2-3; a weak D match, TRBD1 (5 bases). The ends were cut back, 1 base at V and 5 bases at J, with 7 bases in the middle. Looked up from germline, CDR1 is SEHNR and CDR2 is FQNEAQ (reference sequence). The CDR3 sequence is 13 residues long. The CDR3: CASSLGDRDTQYF. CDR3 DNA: TGTGCCAGCAGCTTAGGAGACAGAGATACGCAGTATTTT.

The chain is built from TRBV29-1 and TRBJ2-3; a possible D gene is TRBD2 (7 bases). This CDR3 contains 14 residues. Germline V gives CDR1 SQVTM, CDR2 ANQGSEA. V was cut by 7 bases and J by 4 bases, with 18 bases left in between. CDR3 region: CSAEGGRGADTQYF. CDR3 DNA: TGCAGCGCCGAAGGGGGGAGGGGAGCAGATACGCAGTATTTT.

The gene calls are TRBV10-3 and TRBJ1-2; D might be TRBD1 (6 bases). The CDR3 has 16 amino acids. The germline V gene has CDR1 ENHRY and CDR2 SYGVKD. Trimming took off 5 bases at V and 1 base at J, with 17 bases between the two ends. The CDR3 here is CAISPSGQGINYGYTF. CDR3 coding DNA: TGTGCCATCAGTCCGAGCGGCCAGGGGATTAACTATGGCTACACCTTC.

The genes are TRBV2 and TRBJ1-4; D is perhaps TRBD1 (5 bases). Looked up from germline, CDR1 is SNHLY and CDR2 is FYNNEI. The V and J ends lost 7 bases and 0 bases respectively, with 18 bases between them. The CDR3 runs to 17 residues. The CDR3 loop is CASTPGTDSATNEKLFF. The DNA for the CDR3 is TGTGCCAGCACTCCCGGGACCGATTCAGCAACTAATGAAAAACTGTTTTTT.

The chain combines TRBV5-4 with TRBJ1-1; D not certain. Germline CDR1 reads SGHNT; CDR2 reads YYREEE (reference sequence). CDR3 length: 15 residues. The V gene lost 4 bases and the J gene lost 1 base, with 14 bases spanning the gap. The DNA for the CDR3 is TGTGCCAGCAGCCCGAGCGGTTATCCGAACACTGAAGCTTTCTTT. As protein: CASSPSGYPNTEAFF.

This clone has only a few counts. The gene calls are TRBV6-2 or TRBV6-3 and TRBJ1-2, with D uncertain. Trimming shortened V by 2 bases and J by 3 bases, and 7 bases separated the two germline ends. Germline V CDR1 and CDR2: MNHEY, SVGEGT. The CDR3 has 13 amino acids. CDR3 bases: TGTGCCAGCAGTTACGATGGGCACTATGGCTACACCTTC. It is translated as CASSYDGHYGYTF.

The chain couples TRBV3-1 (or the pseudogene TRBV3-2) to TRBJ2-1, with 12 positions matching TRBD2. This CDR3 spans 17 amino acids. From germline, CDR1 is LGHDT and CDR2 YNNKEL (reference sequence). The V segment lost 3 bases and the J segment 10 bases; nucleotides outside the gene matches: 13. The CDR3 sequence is CASSQPLTSGRYGEQFF. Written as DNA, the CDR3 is TGTGCCAGCAGCCAGCCCTTAACTAGCGGGAGGTACGGGGAGCAGTTCTTC.

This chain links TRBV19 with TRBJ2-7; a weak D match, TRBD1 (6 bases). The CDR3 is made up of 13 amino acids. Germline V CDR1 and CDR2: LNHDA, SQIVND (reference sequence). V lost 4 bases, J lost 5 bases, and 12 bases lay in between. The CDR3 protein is CASSRDIVHEQYF. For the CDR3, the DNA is TGTGCCAGTAGTAGGGACATCGTCCACGAGCAGTACTTC. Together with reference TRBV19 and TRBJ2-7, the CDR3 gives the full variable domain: DGGITQSPKYLFRKEGQNVTLSCEQNLNHDAMYWYRQDPGQGLRLIYYSQIVNDFQKGDIAEGYSVSREKKESFPLTVTSAQKNPTAFYLCASSRDIVHEQYFGPGTRLTVT.

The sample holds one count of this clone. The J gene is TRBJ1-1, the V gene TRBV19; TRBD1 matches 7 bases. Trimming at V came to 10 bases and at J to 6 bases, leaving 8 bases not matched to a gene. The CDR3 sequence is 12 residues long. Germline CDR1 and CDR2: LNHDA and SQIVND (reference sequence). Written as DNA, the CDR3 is TGTGCCACCCCGAGCAGGGGGGCTGAAGCTTTCTTT. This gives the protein CATPSRGAEAFF. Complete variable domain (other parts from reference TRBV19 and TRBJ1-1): DGGITQSPKYLFRKEGQNVTLSCEQNLNHDAMYWYRQDPGQGLRLIYYSQIVNDFQKGDIAEGYSVSREKKESFPLTVTSAQKNPTAFYLCATPSRGAEAFFGQGTRLTVV.

The CDR3 region is CATAQGYTDTQYF. The CDR3 DNA follows: TGTGCCACCGCGCAGGGGTACACAGATACGCAGTATTTT. The chain carries TRBV14 and TRBJ2-3; perhaps TRBD1 as D (6 bases). V was pared by 10 bases and J by 2 bases, with 13 bases between. The CDR3 consists of 13 residues. Germline-derived CDR1 and CDR2 are SGHDN and FVKESK.

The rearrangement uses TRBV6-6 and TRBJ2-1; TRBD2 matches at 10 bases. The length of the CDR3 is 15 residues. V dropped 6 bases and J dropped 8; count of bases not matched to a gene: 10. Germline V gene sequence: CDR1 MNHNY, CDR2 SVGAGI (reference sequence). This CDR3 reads CASRPSSGSMDEQFF. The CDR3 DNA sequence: TGTGCCAGCAGACCCTCTAGCGGGAGTATGGATGAGCAGTTCTTC.

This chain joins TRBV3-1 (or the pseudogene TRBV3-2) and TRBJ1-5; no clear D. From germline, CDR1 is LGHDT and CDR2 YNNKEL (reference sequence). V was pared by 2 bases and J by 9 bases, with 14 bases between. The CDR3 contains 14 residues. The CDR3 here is CASSQNPGPLPQHF. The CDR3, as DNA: TGTGCCAGCAGCCAAAATCCGGGCCCTCTGCCCCAGCATTTT.

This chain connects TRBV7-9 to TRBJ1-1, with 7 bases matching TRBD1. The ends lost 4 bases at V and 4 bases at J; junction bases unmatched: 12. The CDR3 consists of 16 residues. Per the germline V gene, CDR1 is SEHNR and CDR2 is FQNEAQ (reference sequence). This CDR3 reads CASSSPGGGGGTEAFF. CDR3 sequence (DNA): TGTGCCAGCAGCTCCCCAGGGGGGGGAGGTGGCACTGAAGCTTTCTTT.

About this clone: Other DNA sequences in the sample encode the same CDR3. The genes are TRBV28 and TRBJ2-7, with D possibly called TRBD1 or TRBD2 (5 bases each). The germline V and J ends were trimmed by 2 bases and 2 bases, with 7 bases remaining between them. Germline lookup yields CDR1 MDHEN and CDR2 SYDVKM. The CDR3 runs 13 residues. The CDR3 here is CASSLGGPYEQYF. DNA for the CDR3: TGTGCCAGCAGTTTAGGGGGTCCCTACGAGCAGTACTTC.

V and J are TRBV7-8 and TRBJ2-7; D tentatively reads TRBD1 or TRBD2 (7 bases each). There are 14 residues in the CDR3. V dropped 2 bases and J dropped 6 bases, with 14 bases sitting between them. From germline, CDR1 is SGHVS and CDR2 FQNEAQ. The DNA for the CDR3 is TGTGCCAGCAGCTTACACGACAGGGAGGGCGAGCAGTACTTC. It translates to CASSLHDREGEQYF. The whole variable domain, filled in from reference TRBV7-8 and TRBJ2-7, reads GAGVSQSPRYKVAKRGQDVALRCDPISGHVSLFWYQQALGQGPEFLTYFQNEAQLDKSGLPSDRFFAERPEGSVSTLKIQRTQQEDSAVYLCASSLHDREGEQYFGPGTRLTVT.

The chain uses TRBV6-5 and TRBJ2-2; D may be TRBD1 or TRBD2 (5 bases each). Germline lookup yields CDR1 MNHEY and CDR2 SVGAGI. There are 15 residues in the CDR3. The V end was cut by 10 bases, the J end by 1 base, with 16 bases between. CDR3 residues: CAISSGTKNTGELFF. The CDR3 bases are TGTGCCATTAGTTCCGGGACCAAGAACACCGGGGAGCTGTTTTTT.

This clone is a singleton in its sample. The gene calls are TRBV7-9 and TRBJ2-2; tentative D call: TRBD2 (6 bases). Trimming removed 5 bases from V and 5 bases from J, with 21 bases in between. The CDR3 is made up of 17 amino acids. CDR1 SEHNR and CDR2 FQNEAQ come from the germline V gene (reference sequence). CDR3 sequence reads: CASSPTTGTSFTGELFF. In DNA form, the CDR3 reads TGTGCCAGCAGCCCGACCACCGGGACTTCGTTTACCGGGGAGCTGTTTTTT.

The CDR3 sequence is CASSFGTGGYQPQHF. CDR3 nucleotide sequence: TGTGCCAGCAGCTTTGGGACAGGGGGTTATCAGCCCCAGCATTTT. The chain has TRBV5-8 and TRBJ1-5; 11 nucleotides align to TRBD1. The trim removed 2 bases at V and 5 bases at J, leaving 3 bases unmatched. The CDR3 has 15 residues. CDR1 and CDR2 from the germline V gene are SGHTS and YDEGEE.

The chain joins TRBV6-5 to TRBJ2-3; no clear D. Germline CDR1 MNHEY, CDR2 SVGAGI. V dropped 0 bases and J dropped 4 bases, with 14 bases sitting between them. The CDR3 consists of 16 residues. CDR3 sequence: CASSYSWLTGPDTQYF. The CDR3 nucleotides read TGTGCCAGCAGTTACTCATGGCTAACGGGCCCAGATACGCAGTATTTT.

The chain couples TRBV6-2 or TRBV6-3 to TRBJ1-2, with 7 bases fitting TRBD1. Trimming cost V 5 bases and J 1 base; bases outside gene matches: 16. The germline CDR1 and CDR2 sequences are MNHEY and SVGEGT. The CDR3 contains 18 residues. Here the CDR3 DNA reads TGTGCCAGCAGTGACGGACTCTTCGACAGGGCCATTAACTATGGCTACACCTTC. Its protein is CASSDGLFDRAINYGYTF.

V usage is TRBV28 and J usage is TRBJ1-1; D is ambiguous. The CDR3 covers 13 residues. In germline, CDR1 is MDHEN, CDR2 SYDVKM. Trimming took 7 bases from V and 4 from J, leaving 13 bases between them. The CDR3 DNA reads TGTGCCAGCATGCTTCTTGGCAGCACTGAAGCTTTCTTT. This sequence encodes CASMLLGSTEAFF.

CDR3 coding DNA: TGTGCCACCAGGGACAGCGGAGAGACCCAGTACTTC. Translation gives CATRDSGETQYF. The rearrangement uses TRBV24-1 and TRBJ2-5, with a tentative D call TRBD1 (6 bases). CDR3 length: 12 amino acids. V was shortened by 7 bases and J by 4 bases, with 9 bases between the two germline ends. Germline V gene sequence: CDR1 KGHDR, CDR2 SFDVKD.

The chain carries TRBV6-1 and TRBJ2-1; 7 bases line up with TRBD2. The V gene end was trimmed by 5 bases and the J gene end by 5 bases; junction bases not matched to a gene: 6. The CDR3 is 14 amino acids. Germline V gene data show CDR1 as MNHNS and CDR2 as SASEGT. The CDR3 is CASSPRLANNEQFF. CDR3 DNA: TGTGCCAGCAGTCCCCGACTAGCCAACAATGAGCAGTTCTTC.

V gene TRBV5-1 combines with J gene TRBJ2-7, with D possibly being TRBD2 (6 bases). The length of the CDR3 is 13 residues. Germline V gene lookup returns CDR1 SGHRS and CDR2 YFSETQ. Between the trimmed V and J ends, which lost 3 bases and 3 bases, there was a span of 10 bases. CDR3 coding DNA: TGCGCCAGCAGCTGGGACTCTAGCTACGAGCAGTACTTC. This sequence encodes CASSWDSSYEQYF.

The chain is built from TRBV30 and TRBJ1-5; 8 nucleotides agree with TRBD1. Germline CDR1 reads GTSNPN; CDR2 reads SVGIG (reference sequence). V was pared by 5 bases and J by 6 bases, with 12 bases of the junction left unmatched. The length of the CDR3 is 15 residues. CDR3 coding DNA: TGTGCCTGGCGTAGATCGGACAGGGCTGGTCAGCCCCAGCATTTT. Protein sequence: CAWRRSDRAGQPQHF.

The CDR3 protein is CASSSPLAGGTYEQYF. In nucleotides, the CDR3 is TGTGCCAGCAGTTCTCCCCTAGCGGGAGGAACGTACGAGCAGTACTTC. The genes are TRBV28 and TRBJ2-7; 11 bases map to TRBD2. This CDR3 spans 16 amino acids. In germline, CDR1 is MDHEN, CDR2 SYDVKM. The J segment lost 4 bases and the V segment lost 4 bases, leaving 9 bases of the junction unmatched. Variable domain in full (rest from reference TRBV28 and TRBJ2-7): DVKVTQSSRYLVKRTGEKVFLECVQDMDHENMFWYRQDPGLGLRLIYFSYDVKMKEKGDIPEGYSVSREKKERFSLILESASTNQTSMYLCASSSPLAGGTYEQYFGPGTRLTVT.

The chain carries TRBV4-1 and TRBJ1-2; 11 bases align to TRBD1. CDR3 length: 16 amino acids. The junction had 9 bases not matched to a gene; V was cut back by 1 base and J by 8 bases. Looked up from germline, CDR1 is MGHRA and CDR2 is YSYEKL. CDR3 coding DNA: TGCGCCAGCAGCCAAGTCCCGCGGGACAGGGGGGAAGGCTACACCTTC. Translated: CASSQVPRDRGEGYTF.

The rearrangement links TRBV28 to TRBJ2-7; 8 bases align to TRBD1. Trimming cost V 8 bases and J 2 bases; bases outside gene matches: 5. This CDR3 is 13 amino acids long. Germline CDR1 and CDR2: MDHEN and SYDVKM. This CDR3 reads CASGTGHTYEQYF. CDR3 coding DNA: TGTGCCAGCGGGACAGGCCACACCTACGAGCAGTACTTC.